The 25 T cell receptor beta chains in this list originate from one sample, sequenced in a study of cytomegalovirus exposure and HLA in healthy donors. The PCR used 60 Vbeta and 13 Jbeta primers. Sequencing used immunoSEQ multiplex PCR; TCRdb keeps in-frame clones, though not all of them. This table has approximately 220,000 clones, roughly 88% appearing once. Input material: PBMCs. Receptor source: a boy aged 2 to 9 in good health and CMV-seronegative.

V is TRBV29-1 and J is TRBJ1-2; 10 bases line up with TRBD1. Germline V gene sequence: CDR1 SQVTM, CDR2 ANQGSEA. J gave up 2 bases and V 6 bases, and 6 bases lay outside the gene matches. The CDR3 extends over 14 amino acids. CDR3 bases: TGCAGCGTGTCCGGGACAGGGGTAAACTATGGCTACACCTTC. This codes for CSVSGTGVNYGYTF.

This chain links TRBV7-8 with TRBJ2-1, with 7 nucleotides matching TRBD1. This CDR3 has 16 residues. Germline V CDR1 and CDR2: SGHVS, FQNEAQ. The ends lost 1 base at V and 6 bases at J; junction bases unmatched: 9. The CDR3 spells CASSLVHRGPLNEQFF. CDR3 in DNA: TGTGCCAGCAGCTTAGTCCACAGGGGCCCTCTCAATGAGCAGTTCTTC.

The V and J genes are TRBV15 and TRBJ2-7, with 10 positions matching TRBD2. The germline CDR1 and CDR2 sequences are LNHNV and YYDKDF (reference sequence). The V segment lost 0 bases and the J segment 6 bases; nucleotides outside the gene matches: 8. The length of the CDR3 is 16 residues. The DNA of the CDR3 is TGTGCCACCAGCAGAGATCCCAGCGGGGGGGTTAGCGAGCAGTACTTC. Its translation is CATSRDPSGGVSEQYF.

The V gene is TRBV6-5, the J gene TRBJ1-2; D may be TRBD1 (6 bases). V lost 5 bases and J 8 bases, leaving 15 bases between the germline ends. Germline loops: CDR1 MNHEY, CDR2 SVGAGI. The CDR3 extends over 13 amino acids. In nucleotides, the CDR3 is TGTGCCAGCAGTAATACAGGGTTGAGAGGCTACACCTTC. This translates into CASSNTGLRGYTF.

The chain has TRBV5-6 and TRBJ1-5; TRBD1 agrees at 7 bases. V shed 4 bases and J 5 bases; nucleotides not matched to a gene: 18. Germline CDR1 is SGHDT and CDR2 is YYEEEE. CDR3 size: 18 residues. As DNA, the CDR3 is TGTGCCAGCAGCCTGCAAGGGGGAAGGGGGCGCGGGGATCAGCCCCAGCATTTT. Translation gives CASSLQGGRGRGDQPQHF. The full variable domain, its missing parts supplied by reference TRBV5-6 and TRBJ1-5, is DAGVTQSPTHLIKTRGQQVTLRCSPKSGHDTVSWYQQALGQGPQFIFQYYEEEERQRGNFPDRFSGHQFPNYSSELNVNALLLGDSALYLCASSLQGGRGRGDQPQHFGDGTRLSIL.

This chain uses TRBV27 with TRBJ1-1, with D possibly matching TRBD1 (5 bases). Germline loops: CDR1 MNHEY, CDR2 SMNVEV (reference sequence). The CDR3 is 14 amino acids. Between the trimmed V and J ends, which lost 6 bases and 10 bases, there was a span of 21 bases. The CDR3 reads CASSPSAGGRGAFF. CDR3 bases: TGTGCCAGCAGCCCCTCAGCCGGGGGGAGAGGAGCTTTCTTT.

This clone was counted a few times. The V call is TRBV7-9, the J call TRBJ2-7, with D uncertain. This CDR3 region has 13 residues. Per the germline V gene, CDR1 is SEHNR and CDR2 is FQNEAQ (reference sequence). Between the trimmed V and J ends, which lost 4 bases and 2 bases, there was a span of 9 bases. For the CDR3, the DNA is TGTGCCAGCAGCTCCCGAGAGACCTACGAGCAGTACTTC. Encoded protein: CASSSRETYEQYF.

This clone was found once. The chain combines TRBV13 with TRBJ2-5, with TRBD2 identical over 7 bases. The CDR3 spans 14 residues. J was trimmed by 5 bases and V by 8 bases; bases with no gene match: 11. Germline loops: CDR1 PRHDT, CDR2 FYEKMQ (reference sequence). CDR3 sequence: CASLISGGRETQYF. In DNA form, the CDR3 reads TGTGCCAGCCTAATATCCGGGGGGAGGGAGACCCAGTACTTC.

This chain uses TRBV19 with TRBJ1-1; 9 bases align to TRBD1. Germline V gives CDR1 LNHDA, CDR2 SQIVND (reference sequence). The V and J ends lost 4 bases and 4 bases, in that order; junction bases with no gene match: 10. CDR3 size: 16 residues. The CDR3 sequence: CASSSLYRGRGTEAFF. In DNA, the CDR3 is TGTGCCAGTAGTAGTCTGTACAGGGGGCGCGGCACTGAAGCTTTCTTT.

This chain uses TRBV2 with TRBJ2-7; 11 nucleotides agree with TRBD1. CDR3 length equals 14 residues. V lost 8 bases and J lost 2; bases outside the gene matches: 5. The germline V gene encodes CDR1 SNHLY and CDR2 FYNNEI. CDR3: CASLTGQGAYEQYF. DNA for the CDR3: TGTGCCAGCCTCACGGGACAGGGGGCCTACGAGCAGTACTTC.

The chain recombines TRBV19 with TRBJ1-5, with D maybe TRBD1 (5 bases). In germline, CDR1 is LNHDA, CDR2 SQIVND (reference sequence). V lost 3 bases to trimming and J lost 0 bases, with 9 bases between them. This CDR3 comprises 15 residues. CDR3 sequence reads: CASSMTDYSNQPQHF. The CDR3 nucleotides are TGTGCCAGTAGTATGACAGATTATAGCAATCAGCCCCAGCATTTT.

This chain links TRBV6-1 with TRBJ1-2; tentative D call: TRBD1 (5 bases). CDR1 is MNHNS and CDR2 is SASEGT in the germline V gene. This CDR3 is 15 amino acids long. Trimming cost V 3 bases and J 2 bases, with 13 bases left between them. The CDR3 reads CASSEGDWGNYGYTF. The CDR3 nucleotides read TGTGCCAGCAGTGAGGGGGACTGGGGGAACTATGGCTACACCTTC.

V usage is TRBV2 and J usage is TRBJ2-3; 7 bases align to TRBD1. V lost 4 bases, J lost 4 bases, and 5 bases stayed unmatched. The CDR3 covers 14 residues. Germline CDR1 and CDR2: SNHLY and FYNNEI. Here the CDR3 reads CASSAQGSSDTQYF. For the CDR3, the DNA is TGTGCCAGCAGTGCACAGGGGAGTTCAGATACGCAGTATTTT.

The chain has TRBV9 and TRBJ2-3; 10 bases are a match to TRBD2. The germline V gene encodes CDR1 SGDLS and CDR2 YYNGEE. The ends lost 0 bases at V and 2 bases at J; junction bases unmatched: 3. CDR3 length: 16 residues. The CDR3 is CASSVGTSGTTDTQYF. CDR3 bases: TGTGCCAGCAGCGTAGGGACTAGCGGAACCACAGATACGCAGTATTTT.

The J gene is TRBJ2-5, the V gene TRBV29-1, with 8 bases lining up with TRBD2. Gene TRBJ2-7 matches the end of the DNA better, so the J call may be wrong. The CDR3 spans 16 residues. CDR1 and CDR2 (germline): SQVTM, ANQGSEA. The CDR3 loop reads CSVEGVVGRADYEQYF. The DNA of the CDR3 is TGCAGCGTTGAAGGGGTGGTCGGGAGGGCCGACTACGAGCAGTACTTC.

The CDR3 is CASSIVPDSSYEQYF. The CDR3, as DNA: TGTGCCAGTAGTATAGTGCCCGATAGCTCCTACGAGCAGTACTTC. This rearrangement joins TRBV19 to TRBJ2-7, with D hard to call. Trimming left V 1 base short and J 0 bases short, with 10 bases between. Germline V gives CDR1 LNHDA, CDR2 SQIVND (reference sequence). The CDR3 has 15 amino acids.

V usage is TRBV11-3 and J usage is TRBJ2-3; a weak D match, TRBD1 (5 bases). Germline-derived CDR1 and CDR2 are SGHNT and YENEEA. Trimming took off 5 bases at V and 0 bases at J, with 12 bases between the two ends. This CDR3 has 15 residues. CDR3 protein: CASSLGHSSTDTQYF. Written as DNA, the CDR3 is TGTGCCAGCAGCCTCGGACATTCAAGCACAGATACGCAGTATTTT.

V usage is TRBV6-5 and J usage is TRBJ1-1, with TRBD1 identical over 7 bases. The V segment lost 7 bases and the J segment 5 bases; nucleotides outside the gene matches: 7. CDR1 is MNHEY and CDR2 is SVGAGI in the germline V gene. This CDR3 is 13 amino acids long. The DNA for the CDR3 is TGTGCCAGCAAAGACAGGGTAGGAACTGAAGCTTTCTTT. Protein sequence: CASKDRVGTEAFF.

This clone was seen a single time. The chain has TRBV6-4 and TRBJ1-2; TRBD1 aligns across 7 bases. With V trimmed by 6 bases and J by 4 bases, 8 bases remained unmatched. The V gene's germline CDR1 is MRHNA and CDR2 SNTAGT. This CDR3 has 14 residues. For the CDR3, the DNA is TGTGCCAGCAGCCCGACAGGGATAGGCTATGGCTACACCTTC. Amino acids: CASSPTGIGYGYTF.

The V gene is TRBV28, the J gene TRBJ2-3; TRBD2 matches 7 bases. The CDR3 covers 16 residues. Germline CDR1 reads MDHEN; CDR2 reads SYDVKM. Trimming took 6 bases from V and 2 from J; bases not matched to a gene: 11. Here the CDR3 DNA reads TGTGCCAGCAGGCGAGCGCCCCTAGCGGACACAGATACGCAGTATTTT. Translation: CASRRAPLADTDTQYF.

This clone was counted between two and nine times. CDR3 region: CASSQQTRLVGTGELFF. CDR3 sequence (DNA): TGCGCCAGCAGCCAACAGACACGACTAGTGGGCACCGGGGAGCTGTTTTTT. The chain couples TRBV4-1 to TRBJ2-2; perhaps TRBD2 as D (6 bases). V was trimmed by 2 bases and J by 4 bases, leaving 17 bases between them. Germline V gene data show CDR1 as MGHRA and CDR2 as YSYEKL. The length of the CDR3 is 17 residues.

V and J are TRBV6-5 and TRBJ2-7, with 9 bases that match TRBD1. The ends lost 6 bases at V and 6 bases at J; junction bases unmatched: 0. Germline CDR1 and CDR2: MNHEY and SVGAGI. CDR3 length: 11 residues. The CDR3, as DNA: TGTGCCAGCAGACAGGGGGCCGAGCAGTACTTC. Protein: CASRQGAEQYF.

The CDR3 loop is CASSQDGMGTAFNSPLHF. The CDR3, as DNA: TGCGCCAGCAGCCAAGACGGTATGGGGACAGCATTCAATTCACCCCTCCACTTT. The chain has TRBV4-1 and TRBJ1-6; 7 bases align to TRBD1. J gave up 7 bases and V 0 bases, and 12 bases lay outside the gene matches. The CDR3 is made up of 18 amino acids. Germline CDR1 is MGHRA and CDR2 is YSYEKL.

The rearrangement links TRBV19 to TRBJ2-1; weak D call: TRBD2 (5 bases). V was cut by 2 bases and J by 9 bases, with 17 bases left in between. Germline-derived CDR1 and CDR2 are LNHDA and SQIVND (reference sequence). The CDR3 contains 15 residues. The CDR3 DNA reads as TGTGCCAGTAGTATATTGTTCGGAGTGGGAGCTGAGCAGTTCTTC. The encoded protein is CASSILFGVGAEQFF.

This chain links TRBV7-9 with TRBJ2-7; weak D call: TRBD2 (7 bases). Germline V gene lookup returns CDR1 SEHNR and CDR2 FQNEAQ (reference sequence). This CDR3 comprises 14 residues. V lost 5 bases and J 6 bases, leaving 17 bases between the germline ends. The CDR3 is CASSTGGLGGEQYF. DNA of the CDR3: TGTGCCAGCAGCACGGGGGGCTTGGGGGGCGAGCAGTACTTC.